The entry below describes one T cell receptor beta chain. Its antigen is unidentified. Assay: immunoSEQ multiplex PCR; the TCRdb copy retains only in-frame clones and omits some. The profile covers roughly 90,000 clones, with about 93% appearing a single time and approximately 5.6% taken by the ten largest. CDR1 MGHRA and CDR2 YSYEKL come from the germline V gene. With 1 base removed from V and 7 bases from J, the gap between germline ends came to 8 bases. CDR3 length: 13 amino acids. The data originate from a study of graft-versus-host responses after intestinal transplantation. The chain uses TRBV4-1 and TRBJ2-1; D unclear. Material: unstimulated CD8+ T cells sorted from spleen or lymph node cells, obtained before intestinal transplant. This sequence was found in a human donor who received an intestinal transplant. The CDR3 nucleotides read TGCGCCAGCAGCCAAGTTGGGCCAAATGAGCAGTTCTTC. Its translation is CASSQVGPNEQFF.